The sequence of this T cell receptor beta chain was determined in a study of cytomegalovirus exposure and HLA in healthy donors. In the case of this clone: Its antigen is not known.

From the approximately 120-subject validation cohort, which was separate from the roughly 700-subject first cohort, the donors were drawn. General observations from the study: The classifier, whose performance was assessed in both the original and validation cohorts, reportedly diagnosed cytomegalovirus status with high specificity and sensitivity. Altogether, 150 or so TCR beta chains were recorded as cytomegalovirus-associated.

Data came from immunoSEQ multiplex PCR; TCRdb stores just in-frame clones and leaves some out. The sample records more than 95,000 clones, around 94% being singletons. The CDR3 is made up of 17 amino acids. Germline CDR1 reads SGHNT; CDR2 reads YYREEE (reference sequence). J was trimmed by 6 bases and V by 4 bases; bases with no gene match: 13. The material sequenced was PBMCs. This chain links TRBV5-4 with TRBJ1-6; 7 bases agree with TRBD1. The TCR was taken from a woman aged 18-29 years in good health and CMV-seronegative. The CDR3 DNA is TGTGCCAGCAGCCGGACAGGAACCACTAAAACTAATTCACCCCTCCACTTT. It specifies CASSRTGTTKTNSPLHF.